The 30 T cell receptor beta chains reported below all come from one sample, sequenced in a study of shared clonotypes between healthy human individuals. The method was immunoSEQ multiplex PCR; TCRdb's version includes in-frame clones alone and lacks a portion of them. Of millions of clones in the sample, approximately 95% were seen once. Sequencing was performed on naive CD4+ T cells sorted from blood. Subset described: CD45RA+ positively selected. Receptors originate from a man younger than 35 in good health.

This clone was counted a few times. V and J are TRBV6-1 and TRBJ2-7; perhaps TRBD2 as D (6 bases). Germline V gene data show CDR1 as MNHNS and CDR2 as SASEGT. CDR3 length equals 11 residues. V shed 10 bases and J shed 5 bases, with 12 bases lying between them. CDR3 bases: TGTGCCACCCGACTAGTAGACGAGCAGTACTTC. It codes for CATRLVDEQYF.

The V call is TRBV7-9, the J call TRBJ1-4; D unresolved. The CDR3 is made up of 16 amino acids. Deletions cut 7 bases from V and 0 bases from J, with 15 bases between. CDR1 and CDR2 from the germline V gene are SEHNR and FQNEAQ (reference sequence). The CDR3 here is CASTTGHGATNEKLFF. The DNA of the CDR3 is TGTGCCAGCACCACCGGTCATGGAGCAACTAATGAAAAACTGTTTTTT.

This clone was found a few times. Other DNA sequences in the sample encode the same CDR3. The V and J genes are TRBV18 and TRBJ2-5; D is undetermined. Germline assignment: CDR1 KGHSH and CDR2 LQKENI. Trimming took 3 bases from V and 2 from J, leaving 1 base between them. This CDR3 has 11 residues. The CDR3 DNA is TGTGCCAGCTCACCTCAAGAGACCCAGTACTTC. Translation gives CASSPQETQYF.

This clone was seen just once. The V gene is TRBV7-6, the J gene TRBJ1-5; weak D call: TRBD1 (5 bases). Germline loops: CDR1 SGHVS, CDR2 FNYEAQ. CDR3 length: 14 residues. V was trimmed by 2 bases and J by 6 bases, leaving 11 bases between them. CDR3 sequence (DNA): TGTGCCAGCAGCTTACCCAGGGAAGGTCAGCCCCAGCATTTT. It encodes CASSLPREGQPQHF.

The rearrangement uses TRBV9 and TRBJ2-5; 8 positions agree with TRBD2. CDR1 and CDR2 (germline): SGDLS, YYNGEE. Trimming cost V 5 bases and J 6 bases; bases outside gene matches: 9. The CDR3 consists of 14 residues. CDR3 amino acids: CASSPGGPSQTQYF. The DNA of the CDR3 is TGTGCCAGCAGTCCGGGAGGGCCGTCTCAGACCCAGTACTTC. The full variable domain, rest sourced from reference TRBV9 and TRBJ2-5, is DSGVTQTPKHLITATGQRVTLRCSPRSGDLSVYWYQQSLDQGLQFLIQYYNGEERAKGNILERFSAQQFPDLHSELNLSSLELGDSALYFCASSPGGPSQTQYFGPGTRLLVL.

The CDR3 bases are TGTGCCAGCAGCGACCGACTAGCGGCAACCTACGAGCAGTACTTC. Amino acid sequence: CASSDRLAATYEQYF. This chain uses TRBV7-2 with TRBJ2-7; TRBD2 matches at 9 bases. With V trimmed by 5 bases and J by 2 bases, 7 bases remained unmatched. Germline CDR1 reads SGHTA; CDR2 reads FQGNSA. CDR3 size: 15 residues.

This chain uses TRBV28 with TRBJ1-2; TRBD1 aligns across 10 bases. The CDR3 extends over 14 amino acids. CDR1 is MDHEN and CDR2 is SYDVKM in the germline V gene. After removal of 2 bases from V and 8 bases from J, the junction contained 5 bases not matched to a gene. Here the CDR3 DNA reads TGTGCCAGCAGTTTAGTACAGGACAGGGGGGGCTACACCTTC. Translated: CASSLVQDRGGYTF.

The genes are TRBV11-2 and TRBJ1-2; TRBD1 aligns across 12 bases. The ends lost 4 bases at V and 8 bases at J; junction bases unmatched: 8. Germline V gene sequence: CDR1 SGHAT, CDR2 FQNNGV. This CDR3 has 15 amino acids. CDR3 amino acids: CASSSLGQGAGGYTF. The CDR3 bases are TGTGCCAGCAGCTCCCTGGGACAGGGGGCAGGAGGCTACACCTTC.

CDR3 coding DNA: TGTGCCAGCAGTTTGGATAGTAGCGCCTACAATGAGCAGTTCTTC. Translating gives CASSLDSSAYNEQFF. The chain joins TRBV2 to TRBJ2-1; D is perhaps TRBD2 (5 bases). CDR3 length: 15 amino acids. CDR1 and CDR2 from the germline V gene are SNHLY and FYNNEI. V gave up 5 bases and J gave up 2 bases, with 13 bases separating them.

The chain joins TRBV2 to TRBJ2-7; either TRBD1 or TRBD2 may fit D (5 bases each). The CDR3 is 15 amino acids. V dropped 6 bases and J dropped 0 bases, with 15 bases sitting between them. Germline assignment: CDR1 SNHLY and CDR2 FYNNEI. In DNA, the CDR3 is TGTGCCAGCAGGACCCTCGGGGCGGGCTCCTACGAGCAGTACTTC. Its protein is CASRTLGAGSYEQYF.

The genes are TRBV5-6 and TRBJ1-2, with a tentative D call TRBD1 (5 bases). Germline V CDR1 and CDR2: SGHDT, YYEEEE. Trimming took off 2 bases at V and 7 bases at J, with 18 bases between the two ends. The CDR3 has 15 amino acids. The CDR3 here is CASSFFQGIEGGYTF. Here the CDR3 DNA reads TGTGCCAGCAGCTTCTTTCAGGGCATTGAGGGTGGCTACACCTTC.

This chain joins TRBV27 and TRBJ2-3, with D possibly TRBD1 on 6 matching bases. The CDR3 spans 14 residues. The germline gives CDR1 MNHEY, CDR2 SMNVEV (reference sequence). V lost 3 bases to trimming and J lost 3 bases, with 10 bases between them. CDR3 loop: CASSFRGFTDTQYF. The CDR3 DNA is TGTGCCAGCAGTTTTAGGGGGTTTACAGATACGCAGTATTTT.

The chain couples TRBV11-2 to TRBJ2-3; D is perhaps TRBD2 (7 bases). Per the germline V gene, CDR1 is SGHAT and CDR2 is FQNNGV. V was trimmed by 5 bases and J by 5 bases, leaving 20 bases between them. This CDR3 region has 16 residues. The CDR3 spells CASSLTRRGGQDTQYF. CDR3 sequence (DNA): TGTGCCAGCAGCCTGACTAGGAGGGGGGGCCAAGATACGCAGTATTTT. The full variable domain, with the rest looked up from reference TRBV11-2 and TRBJ2-3, is EAGVAQSPRYKIIEKRQSVAFWCNPISGHATLYWYQQILGQGPKLLIQFQNNGVVDDSQLPKDRFSAERLKGVDSTLKIQPAKLEDSAVYLCASSLTRRGGQDTQYFGPGTRLTVL.

The chain couples TRBV27 to TRBJ2-7; 9 positions match TRBD1. The CDR3 covers 17 residues. Germline trimming cut 0 bases from V and 0 bases from J; bases unmatched to any gene: 6. Germline assignment: CDR1 MNHEY and CDR2 SMNVEV (reference sequence). The CDR3 region is CASSLSAGQGSSYEQYF. Here the CDR3 DNA reads TGTGCCAGCAGTTTATCTGCGGGACAGGGATCCTCCTACGAGCAGTACTTC.

The chain combines TRBV2 with TRBJ2-1, with TRBD1 matching over 8 bases. Germline loops: CDR1 SNHLY, CDR2 FYNNEI. With 5 bases clipped from V and 13 bases from J, the junction kept 16 bases outside the gene matches. The CDR3 totals 15 residues. The DNA of the CDR3 is TGTGCCAGCAGTCCCGGACAGGGCCTTCTATCCCGACAGTTCTTC. This sequence encodes CASSPGQGLLSRQFF. The full variable domain, with the rest looked up from reference TRBV2 and TRBJ2-1, is EPEVTQTPSHQVTQMGQEVILRCVPISNHLYFYWYRQILGQKVEFLVSFYNNEISEKSEIFDDQFSVERPDGSNFTLKIRSTKLEDSAMYFCASSPGQGLLSRQFFGPGTRLTVL.

In this sample, this clone turned up once. The chain is built from TRBV5-4 and TRBJ1-4; D gene uncertain. Germline-derived CDR1 and CDR2 are SGHNT and YYREEE (reference sequence). The CDR3 has 14 residues. The germline V and J ends were trimmed by 3 bases and 8 bases, with 14 bases remaining between them. In DNA form, the CDR3 reads TGTGCCAGCAGCTCCGGGTGGAGCAACGAAAAACTGTTTTTT. Translating gives CASSSGWSNEKLFF.

This chain uses TRBV11-2 with TRBJ1-1; maybe TRBD1 (5 bases). V was clipped by 5 bases and J by 0 bases, with 10 bases between them. The CDR3 is 14 amino acids. Germline V CDR1 and CDR2: SGHAT, FQNNGV. The CDR3 DNA is TGTGCCAGCAGCCTACAGGTCATGAACACTGAAGCTTTCTTT. As protein: CASSLQVMNTEAFF.

This chain joins TRBV2 and TRBJ2-1; 8 bases match TRBD2. Germline loops: CDR1 SNHLY, CDR2 FYNNEI. V dropped 6 bases and J dropped 9; count of bases not matched to a gene: 16. There are 16 residues in the CDR3. The CDR3 spells CASSLERGKVHSEQFF. The CDR3 bases are TGTGCCAGCAGCCTCGAGCGGGGGAAGGTTCATAGTGAGCAGTTCTTC.

CDR3 in amino acids: CACGPGMYF. Written as DNA, the CDR3 is TGTGCCTGTGGGCCCGGGATGTACTTC. This chain uses TRBV30 with TRBJ2-7, with a weak D call TRBD2 (5 bases). With 6 bases removed from V and 12 bases from J, the gap between germline ends came to 12 bases. CDR1 is GTSNPN and CDR2 is SVGIG in the germline V gene (reference sequence). This CDR3 is 9 amino acids long.

The chain recombines TRBV6-5 with TRBJ1-2, with a weak D call TRBD1 (6 bases). CDR3 length: 14 amino acids. Germline CDR1 reads MNHEY; CDR2 reads SVGAGI. V lost 0 bases to trimming and J lost 8 bases, with 13 bases between them. CDR3 DNA sequence: TGTGCCAGCAGTTACTCAGCAGGGGTAAAGGGCTACACCTTC. Encoded protein: CASSYSAGVKGYTF.

This chain uses TRBV5-6 with TRBJ2-5, with D possibly matching TRBD2 (6 bases). Deletions cut 1 base from V and 2 bases from J, with 12 bases between. CDR1 is SGHDT and CDR2 is YYEEEE in the germline V gene. The CDR3 is made up of 15 amino acids. The CDR3 nucleotides read TGTGCCAGCAGCTTGTCGGGAGTGGGGCAAGAGACCCAGTACTTC. It codes for CASSLSGVGQETQYF.

In this sample, this clone turned up once. This chain uses TRBV11-2 with TRBJ1-2; D is unclear. CDR1 and CDR2 (germline): SGHAT, FQNNGV. The CDR3 is 17 residues long. Trimming left V 4 bases short and J 2 bases short, with 20 bases between. The CDR3 loop is CASSSISKDATNYGYTF. The DNA for the CDR3 is TGTGCCAGCAGCTCCATCAGTAAAGACGCCACGAACTATGGCTACACCTTC.

The rearrangement joins TRBV30 to TRBJ2-5; 8 nucleotides line up with TRBD2. This CDR3 contains 15 residues. CDR1 and CDR2 from the germline V gene are GTSNPN and SVGIG (reference sequence). Trimming took 4 bases from V and 2 from J; bases not matched to a gene: 9. CDR3 DNA sequence: TGTGCCTGGAATACCGGGACTAGGCTTCAAGAGACCCAGTACTTC. This codes for CAWNTGTRLQETQYF.

The V gene is TRBV11-1, the J gene TRBJ2-5, with 8 bases that match TRBD2. The CDR3 contains 15 residues. The germline V gene has CDR1 SGHAT and CDR2 FQDESV (reference sequence). V lost 5 bases to trimming and J lost 5 bases; unmatched junction nucleotides: 10. The CDR3 protein is CASSNPGLVPETQYF. DNA for the CDR3: TGTGCCAGCAGCAATCCGGGACTAGTACCCGAGACCCAGTACTTC.

This chain connects TRBV5-1 to TRBJ2-7; the match to TRBD1 covers 9 bases. Germline trimming cut 4 bases from V and 2 bases from J; bases unmatched to any gene: 7. Germline CDR1 is SGHRS and CDR2 is YFSETQ. This CDR3 is built from 15 residues. The CDR3 sequence: CASSEGTGPTYEQYF. The CDR3 DNA reads TGCGCCAGCAGCGAAGGGACAGGGCCGACCTACGAGCAGTACTTC.

This clone has only one observation. The genes are TRBV5-6 and TRBJ2-7; D possibly corresponds to TRBD2 (6 bases). CDR1 is SGHDT and CDR2 is YYEEEE in the germline V gene. The CDR3 sequence is 14 residues long. Trimming shortened V by 3 bases and J by 5 bases, and 15 bases separated the two germline ends. CDR3 bases: TGTGCCAGCAGCTCGACGGGAGTAACCCACGAGCAGTACTTC. Amino acid sequence: CASSSTGVTHEQYF.

The gene calls are TRBV10-1 and TRBJ2-2; D perhaps matches TRBD1 (6 bases). Trimming pared 6 bases from V and 1 base from J, leaving 9 bases between. Germline values: CDR1 WNHNN, CDR2 SYGVQD (reference sequence). The CDR3 has 14 amino acids. The DNA of the CDR3 is TGCGCCAGCAGAACAGGGCAGAACACCGGGGAGCTGTTTTTT. Its translation is CASRTGQNTGELFF.

The chain has TRBV25-1 and TRBJ1-4, with 9 bases lining up with TRBD1. The junction had 4 bases not matched to a gene; V was cut back by 3 bases and J by 8 bases. The length of the CDR3 is 14 residues. Per the germline V gene, CDR1 is MGHDK and CDR2 is SYGVNS. The CDR3 coding sequence is TGTGCCAGCAGTGATACAGGGGGCGTCGAAAAACTGTTTTTT. This translates into CASSDTGGVEKLFF. The entire variable domain, with the rest obtained from reference TRBV25-1 and TRBJ1-4, is as follows: EADIYQTPRYLVIGTGKKITLECSQTMGHDKMYWYQQDPGMELHLIHYSYGVNSTEKGDLSSESTVSRIRTEHFPLTLESARPSHTSQYLCASSDTGGVEKLFFGSGTQLSVL.

The chain employs TRBV29-1 and TRBJ2-1; maybe TRBD1 (6 bases). The V gene's germline CDR1 is SQVTM and CDR2 ANQGSEA. CDR3 length: 15 amino acids. V was pared by 4 bases and J by 1 base, with 14 bases between. The CDR3: CSVVPGGRSYNEQFF. In DNA, the CDR3 is TGCAGCGTTGTTCCTGGGGGCCGGTCCTACAATGAGCAGTTCTTC.

The chain links TRBV27 to TRBJ2-3; TRBD2 agrees at 9 bases. The CDR3 has 16 residues. V lost 4 bases to trimming and J lost 2 bases; unmatched junction nucleotides: 7. Looked up from germline, CDR1 is MNHEY and CDR2 is SMNVEV (reference sequence). CDR3 region: CASSYLAGSNTDTQYF. In DNA, the CDR3 is TGTGCCAGCAGTTACCTAGCGGGATCTAACACAGATACGCAGTATTTT.